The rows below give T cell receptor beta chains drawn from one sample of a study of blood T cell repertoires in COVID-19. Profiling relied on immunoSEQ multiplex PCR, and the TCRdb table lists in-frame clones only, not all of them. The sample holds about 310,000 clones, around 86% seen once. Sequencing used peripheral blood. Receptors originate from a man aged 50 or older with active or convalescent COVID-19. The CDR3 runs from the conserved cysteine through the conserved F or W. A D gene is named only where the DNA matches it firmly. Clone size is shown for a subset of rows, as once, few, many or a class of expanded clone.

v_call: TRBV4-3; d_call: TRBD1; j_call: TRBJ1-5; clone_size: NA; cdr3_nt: TGCGCCAGCAGCCAAAATCCCCCGACAGGGGACAATCAGCCCCAGCATTTT; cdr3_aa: CASSQNPPTGDNQPQHF
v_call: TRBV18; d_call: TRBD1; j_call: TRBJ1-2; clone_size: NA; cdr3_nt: TGTGCCAGCTCACCCGGACAGGGGCCTTCCTATGGCTACACCTTC; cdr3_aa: CASSPGQGPSYGYTF
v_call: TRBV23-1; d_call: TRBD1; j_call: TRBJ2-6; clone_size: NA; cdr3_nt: TGCGCCAGCAGTCAATCAGCCGCTGGGACAGTCTCTGGGGCCAACGTCCTGACTTTC; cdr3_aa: CASSQSAAGTVSGANVLTF
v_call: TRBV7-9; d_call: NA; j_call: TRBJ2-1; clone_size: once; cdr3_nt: TGTGCCAGCAGCAACCGACAGGCGAGCTCCTACAATGAGCAGTTCTTC; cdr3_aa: CASSNRQASSYNEQFF
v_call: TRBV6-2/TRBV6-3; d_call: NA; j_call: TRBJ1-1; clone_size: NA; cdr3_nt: TGTGCCAGCAGTTACGGTAGATTCACTGAAGCTTTCTTT; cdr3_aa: CASSYGRFTEAFF
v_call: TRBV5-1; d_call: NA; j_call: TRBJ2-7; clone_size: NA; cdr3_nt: TGCGCCAGCAGCTTGTACCCAGCGGAGCAGTACTTC; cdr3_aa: CASSLYPAEQYF
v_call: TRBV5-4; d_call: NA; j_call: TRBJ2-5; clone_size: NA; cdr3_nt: TGTGCCAGCAGCTCCCGGACAGTCCAAGAGACCCAGTACTTC; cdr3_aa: CASSSRTVQETQYF
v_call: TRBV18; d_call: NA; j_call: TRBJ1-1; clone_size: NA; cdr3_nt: TGTGCCAGCTCACCAAGTGGACAGTCAATTGAAGCTTTCTTT; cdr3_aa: CASSPSGQSIEAFF
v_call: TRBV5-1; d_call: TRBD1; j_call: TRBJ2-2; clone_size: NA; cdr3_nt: TGCGCCAGCAGCTTGCAGGGGGCCGTCGGGGAGCTGTTTTTT; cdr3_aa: CASSLQGAVGELFF
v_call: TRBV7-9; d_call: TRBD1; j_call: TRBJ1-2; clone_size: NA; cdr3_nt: TGTGCCAGCAGCCCGCGGGACAGAAGCTATGGCTACACCTTC; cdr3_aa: CASSPRDRSYGYTF
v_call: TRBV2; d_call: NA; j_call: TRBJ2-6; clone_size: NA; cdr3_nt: TGTGCCAGCAGTGACGCTGGGGCCAACGTCCTGACTTTC; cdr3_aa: CASSDAGANVLTF
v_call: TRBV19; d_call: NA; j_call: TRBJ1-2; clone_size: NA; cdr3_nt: TGTGCCAGTAGTAAGGCAGGGGCATGGAACTATGGCTACACCTTC; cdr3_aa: CASSKAGAWNYGYTF
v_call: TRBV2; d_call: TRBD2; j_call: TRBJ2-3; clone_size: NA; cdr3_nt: TGTGCCAGCAGTTTCGAGGGACTAGCGGGAGGATATACGCAGTATTTT; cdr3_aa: CASSFEGLAGGYTQYF
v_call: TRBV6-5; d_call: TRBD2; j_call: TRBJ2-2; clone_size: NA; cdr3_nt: TGTGCCAGCAGTTACCCGACTAGCGGGAAGACCGGGGAGCTGTTTTTT; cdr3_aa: CASSYPTSGKTGELFF
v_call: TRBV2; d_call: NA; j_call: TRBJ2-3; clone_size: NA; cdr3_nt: TGTGCCAGCACCGGTCGGTCCAGCGGGCAACCGATGACTCGCACAGATACGCAGTATTTT; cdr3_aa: CASTGRSSGQPMTRTDTQYF
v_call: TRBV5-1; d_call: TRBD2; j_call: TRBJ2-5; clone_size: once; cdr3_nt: TGCGCCAGCAGCTCGACTAGCGGGTCCTCGGGGGAGACCCAGTACTTC; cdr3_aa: CASSSTSGSSGETQYF
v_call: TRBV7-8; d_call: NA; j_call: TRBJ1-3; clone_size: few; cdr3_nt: TGTGCCAGCAGCCTGGCCCGGGTTATCGCTGGAAACACCATATATTTT; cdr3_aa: CASSLARVIAGNTIYF
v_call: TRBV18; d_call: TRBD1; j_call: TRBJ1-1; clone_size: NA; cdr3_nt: TGTGCCAGCTCACCACTCCGACAGGGGGCAGGGAACACTGAAGCTTTCTTT; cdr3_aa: CASSPLRQGAGNTEAFF
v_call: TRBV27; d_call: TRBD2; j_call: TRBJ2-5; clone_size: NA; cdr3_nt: TGTGCCAGCAGTCAATATCCTGGACTAGCGGGGGGGCGCGGAGAGACCCAGTACTTC; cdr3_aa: CASSQYPGLAGGRGETQYF
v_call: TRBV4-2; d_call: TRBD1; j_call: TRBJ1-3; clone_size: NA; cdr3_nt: TGTGCCAGCAGCCAACCGGGACAGGGCTGGAACACCATATATTTT; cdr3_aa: CASSQPGQGWNTIYF